Each of the 22 T cell receptor beta chains below was sequenced from the same sample in a study of blood T cell repertoires in COVID-19. The assay was immunoSEQ multiplex PCR, and TCRdb's table has in-frame clones only and misses some. This table has fewer than 90,000 clones, 70% to 90% appearing once. What was sequenced was peripheral blood. The origin of the receptors is a man aged 25-45 years with acute or convalescent COVID-19.

The V call is TRBV4-3, the J call TRBJ2-2; 13 bases match TRBD2. Looked up from germline, CDR1 is LGHNA and CDR2 is YSLEER. The CDR3 totals 17 residues. V lost 4 bases to trimming and J lost 0 bases; unmatched junction nucleotides: 2. The CDR3 nucleotides are TGCGCCAGCAGCCGGGGACTAGCGGGAACGAACACCGGGGAGCTGTTTTTT. This encodes CASSRGLAGTNTGELFF.

This chain uses TRBV10-2 with TRBJ1-1, with a possible D match to TRBD1 (5 bases). CDR1 is WSHSY and CDR2 is SAAADI in the germline V gene. The ends were cut back, 3 bases at V and 10 bases at J, with 12 bases in the middle. This CDR3 contains 12 residues. The DNA for the CDR3 is TGCGCCAGCAGTGACTCCAGGGTTTTAGCTTTCTTT. This gives the protein CASSDSRVLAFF.

The chain carries TRBV3-1 (or the pseudogene TRBV3-2) and TRBJ2-7; D not certain. From germline, CDR1 is LGHDT and CDR2 YNNKEL (reference sequence). The CDR3 has 15 amino acids. The V end was cut by 0 bases, the J end by 5 bases, with 14 bases between. This chain's CDR3 is CASSQDKTNLDEQYF. CDR3 DNA sequence: TGTGCCAGCAGCCAAGATAAAACAAATTTGGACGAGCAGTACTTC.

The V gene is TRBV19, the J gene TRBJ2-5; D ambiguous. Germline V gene data show CDR1 as LNHDA and CDR2 as SQIVND (reference sequence). The V and J ends lost 3 bases and 5 bases respectively, with 13 bases between them. The CDR3 extends over 14 amino acids. CDR3 sequence: CASSIFNTVETQYF. CDR3 DNA sequence: TGTGCCAGTAGTATTTTCAACACCGTGGAGACCCAGTACTTC.

The J gene is TRBJ2-7, the V gene TRBV29-1; D uncertain. The CDR3 length is 12 residues. With 7 bases removed from V and 6 bases from J, the gap between germline ends came to 16 bases. Looked up from germline, CDR1 is SQVTM and CDR2 is ANQGSEA. The CDR3 protein is CSAPPLSIEQYF. In DNA form, the CDR3 reads TGCAGCGCCCCCCCTCTCAGTATCGAGCAGTACTTC.

This clone was picked up one time. The chain uses TRBV12-3 or TRBV12-4 and TRBJ1-5; D is ambiguous. This CDR3 spans 12 amino acids. V was trimmed by 3 bases and J by 4 bases, leaving 4 bases between them. CDR3 sequence (DNA): TGTGCCAGCAGTTTCGGGAATCAGCCCCAGCATTTT. Its protein product is CASSFGNQPQHF.

The chain employs TRBV6-5 and TRBJ2-7; 11 bases line up with TRBD2. The length of the CDR3 is 14 residues. V gave up 5 bases and J gave up 4 bases; unmatched junction bases: 4. The germline CDR1 and CDR2 sequences are MNHEY and SVGAGI. The CDR3 is CASSPLAGVYEQYF. CDR3 coding DNA: TGTGCCAGCAGTCCACTAGCGGGGGTGTACGAGCAGTACTTC.

The chain joins TRBV7-9 to TRBJ2-7; 7 nucleotides match TRBD1. Germline CDR1 and CDR2: SEHNR and FQNEAQ (reference sequence). The CDR3 contains 15 residues. Trimming removed 6 bases from V and 0 bases from J; junction bases left unmatched: 8. CDR3 coding DNA: TGTGCCAGCAGACGCGGACAGGCTAGCTCCTACGAGCAGTACTTC. This gives the protein CASRRGQASSYEQYF.

Points on this clone: Sequence at one end of the junction differs from germline and may be a read error. V and J are TRBV6-6 and TRBJ1-1, with 7 bases identical to TRBD1. The CDR3 loop spans 15 amino acids. CDR1 is MNHNY, CDR2 SVGAGI, per germline (reference sequence). CDR3 nucleotide sequence: TGTGCCAGCAGCTACTCAAAAGGGGGCCCGGCTGAAGCTTTCTTT. Its translation: CASSYSKGGPAEAFF.

This clone was observed a single time. The chain employs TRBV18 and TRBJ2-2; 9 bases fit TRBD2. Germline V gene sequence: CDR1 KGHSH, CDR2 LQKENI. The trim removed 4 bases at V and 4 bases at J, leaving 7 bases unmatched. The CDR3 consists of 16 residues. The CDR3 protein is CASSLSGSGGTGELFF. The CDR3 DNA sequence: TGTGCCAGCTCACTTAGCGGGAGCGGTGGCACCGGGGAGCTGTTTTTT.

The chain carries TRBV18 and TRBJ2-1, with 8 bases fitting TRBD1. With V trimmed by 6 bases and J by 5 bases, 9 bases remained unmatched. Per the germline V gene, CDR1 is KGHSH and CDR2 is LQKENI. CDR3 length: 15 residues. This CDR3 reads CASSLTGVLDNEQFF. Here the CDR3 DNA reads TGTGCCAGCTCGTTGACAGGGGTTCTGGACAATGAGCAGTTCTTC.

This chain uses TRBV2 with TRBJ1-1; D ambiguous. Germline assignment: CDR1 SNHLY and CDR2 FYNNEI. Trimming left V 4 bases short and J 2 bases short, with 8 bases between. This CDR3 has 13 residues. Written as DNA, the CDR3 is TGTGCCAGCAGTGTCGAGGGTAACACTGAAGCTTTCTTT. Protein sequence: CASSVEGNTEAFF.

The chain couples TRBV28 to TRBJ1-1, with D uncertain. Trimming pared 6 bases from V and 4 bases from J, leaving 15 bases between. The CDR3 runs to 14 residues. CDR1 MDHEN and CDR2 SYDVKM come from the germline V gene. CDR3 DNA: TGTGCCAGCAGCCCCGCCGCTGCAGTCACTGAAGCTTTCTTT. Encoded protein: CASSPAAAVTEAFF.

The rearrangement links TRBV3-1 (or the pseudogene TRBV3-2) to TRBJ1-1; D is perhaps TRBD1 (5 bases). The CDR3 sequence is 16 residues long. The germline CDR1 and CDR2 sequences are LGHDT and YNNKEL (reference sequence). Trimming took off 7 bases at V and 2 bases at J, with 20 bases between the two ends. CDR3 protein: CASNYGATNHNTEAFF. The DNA of the CDR3 is TGTGCCAGCAACTATGGGGCAACCAACCATAACACTGAAGCTTTCTTT.

V is TRBV4-1 and J is TRBJ1-4; no clear D gene. Germline V gene lookup returns CDR1 MGHRA and CDR2 YSYEKL. V lost 3 bases to trimming and J lost 0 bases, with 11 bases between them. This CDR3 contains 16 residues. The CDR3 sequence is CASSQRRDATNEKLFF. The DNA of the CDR3 is TGCGCCAGCAGCCAGAGACGGGATGCAACTAATGAAAAACTGTTTTTT.

V is TRBV19 and J is TRBJ1-1; D remains ambiguous. V dropped 2 bases and J dropped 5 bases, with 9 bases sitting between them. Germline V gives CDR1 LNHDA, CDR2 SQIVND (reference sequence). The CDR3 runs 13 residues. The CDR3 is CASSILAGTEAFF. CDR3 nucleotides: TGTGCCAGTAGTATACTGGCGGGGACTGAAGCTTTCTTT.

This clone was counted only a few times. The rearrangement joins TRBV19 to TRBJ2-2; D is ambiguous. This CDR3 is 16 amino acids long. CDR1 is LNHDA and CDR2 is SQIVND in the germline V gene (reference sequence). V was clipped by 6 bases and J by 5 bases, with 19 bases between them. The CDR3 here is CASSPWMGTRTGELFF. In nucleotides, the CDR3 is TGTGCCAGTAGCCCATGGATGGGTACGAGGACCGGGGAGCTGTTTTTT.

This clone occurred a few times. The J gene is TRBJ2-1, the V gene TRBV2; D is perhaps TRBD2 (5 bases). V was cut by 3 bases and J by 9 bases, with 9 bases left in between. The CDR3 has 12 residues. The V gene's germline CDR1 is SNHLY and CDR2 FYNNEI. This chain's CDR3 is CASSEEAGEQFF. The DNA of the CDR3 is TGTGCCAGCAGTGAGGAGGCTGGTGAGCAGTTCTTC.

The chain links TRBV5-1 to TRBJ2-5; D unclear. This CDR3 has 14 residues. Per germline, CDR1 SGHRS and CDR2 YFSETQ. V was shortened by 4 bases and J by 4 bases, with 14 bases between the two germline ends. The CDR3 protein is CASSTSPVRETQYF. CDR3 bases: TGCGCCAGCAGCACGAGCCCCGTCCGAGAGACCCAGTACTTC. The whole variable domain, filled in from reference TRBV5-1 and TRBJ2-5, reads KAGVTQTPRYLIKTRGQQVTLSCSPISGHRSVSWYQQTPGQGLQFLFEYFSETQRNKGNFPGRFSGRQFSNSRSEMNVSTLELGDSALYLCASSTSPVRETQYFGPGTRLLVL.

J is TRBJ2-7 and V is TRBV6-5; 10 nucleotides match TRBD2. Germline-derived CDR1 and CDR2 are MNHEY and SVGAGI. V was clipped by 5 bases and J by 1 base; unmatched bases: 2. The CDR3 length is 14 residues. Here the CDR3 reads CASSPGLASYEQYF. CDR3 nucleotide sequence: TGTGCCAGCAGTCCGGGACTAGCGTCCTACGAGCAGTACTTC.

The chain combines TRBV3-1 (or the pseudogene TRBV3-2) with TRBJ2-7; no clear D gene. Germline CDR1 LGHDT, CDR2 YNNKEL (reference sequence). V lost 1 base and J lost 6, with 13 bases in between. This CDR3 contains 14 residues. CDR3 residues: CASSQGTTISEQYF. The CDR3 DNA sequence: TGTGCCAGCAGCCAAGGCACTACGATTAGCGAGCAGTACTTC.

The chain joins TRBV30 to TRBJ1-6; 7 nucleotides line up with TRBD1. The CDR3 has 13 residues. Per germline, CDR1 GTSNPN and CDR2 SVGIG (reference sequence). The V segment lost 4 bases and the J segment 17 bases; nucleotides outside the gene matches: 14. CDR3 region: CAWTGTAPFNFHF. CDR3 DNA sequence: TGTGCCTGGACCGGGACAGCCCCCTTTAATTTCCACTTT.